The rows below give T cell receptor beta chains drawn from one sample of a study of T cell responses to AZD1222 COVID-19 vaccine. Produced via immunoSEQ multiplex PCR; TCRdb's table is partial and in-frame only. Of fewer than 130,000 clones detected, 80% to 95% appear once; the ten largest clones hold roughly 1.1%. Specimen: peripheral blood, collected on day 0 of AZD1222 vaccination. The receptor source for this set is an adult in good health. The CDR3 runs from the conserved cysteine through the conserved F or W. The order of the fields is D gene, V gene, CDR3 protein. D genes are given only for firm matches.

TRBD1 | TRBV24-1 | CATSRDRGDGYTF
TRBD2 | TRBV7-3 | CASSPGLAGGPYQETQYF
NA | TRBV11-3 | CASSLVASTTSSYNSPLHF
NA | TRBV24-1 | CATRETGSYEQYF
NA | TRBV9 | CASSVAAGVPNEKLFF
NA | TRBV6-5 | CASGLRGAWYEQYF
TRBD1 | TRBV19 | CASRQTGQYGYTF
TRBD2 | TRBV7-2 | CASSFSGTPTDTQYF
NA | TRBV6-6 | CASSYSYGYTF
NA | TRBV27 | CASSLSRLNTEAFF
NA | TRBV12-1 | CASSFRDSPQINEKLFF
TRBD2 | TRBV5-1 | CASTFLAGGSYNEQFF
NA | TRBV7-8 | CASSRGWVDLAKNIQYF
NA | TRBV18 | CASSPRSVLNTGELFF
NA | TRBV4-3 | CASSQEWGYQPQHF
NA | TRBV19 | CASSARRALNSNQPQHF
NA | TRBV10-3 | CAISYSGNQPQHF
NA | TRBV5-1 | CASSYQGGEETQYF
NA | TRBV10-3 | CAIRNGQNTEAFF
NA | TRBV20-1 | CSASLQGRIEKLFF
NA | TRBV9 | CASSATRGGNYGYTF
TRBD1 | TRBV5-4 | CASSLEGTVNSPLHF
TRBD1 | TRBV28 | CASSFTGAPTNEKLFF
NA | TRBV5-1 | CASSLQGNTEAFF
TRBD2 | TRBV9 | CASSGGLVHEQYF
NA | TRBV3-1/TRBV3-2 | CATSRANTEAFF
NA | TRBV19 | CASNSGLNTEAFF
TRBD2 | TRBV28 | CASSLYRTSGDQETQYF
NA | TRBV2 | CASKVGSSYNSPLHF
TRBD1 | TRBV10-3 | CAISPGTGDRVGYNEQFF
NA | TRBV7-2 | CASSFAGPPNTEAFF
TRBD1 | TRBV4-3 | CASSQEGGTGGLNTEAFF
TRBD2 | TRBV18 | CASSNRGLAGVPYEQYF
NA | TRBV11-3 | CASSLGGGWNTEAFF
NA | TRBV5-4 | CASSGGPNTGELFF
NA | TRBV11-3 | CASSRNIRGGGYTF
TRBD1 | TRBV7-2 | CASSTRTGAYGYTF
NA | TRBV6-2/TRBV6-3 | CASSIAGQHNEKLFF
NA | TRBV6-2/TRBV6-3 | CASSSPLAVRGAKNIQYF
TRBD2 | TRBV24-1 | CATSEIAGNTGELFF
NA | TRBV5-4 | CASSLGASGYYNEQFF
TRBD1 | TRBV7-2 | CASSSTGGATNEKLFF
NA | TRBV11-3 | CASSLGEGRYQNTEAFF
TRBD1 | TRBV4-1 | CASSQDIGGVYEQYF
TRBD1 | TRBV30 | CAWSWAGGQVRAFF
NA | TRBV9 | CASSVDHSEKLFF
TRBD1 | TRBV24-1 | CATSDGQGLDTQYF
TRBD1 | TRBV7-9 | CASSFAGTEKNIQYF
NA | TRBV9 | CASSPNMANTEAFF
TRBD2 | TRBV27 | CANPGLAGGWETQYF
TRBD1 | TRBV9 | CASSAGTGEHEQYF
NA | TRBV21-1 | CASSNWVAPTSSYNSPLHF
TRBD1 | TRBV28 | CASSSRQGASSPLHF
NA | TRBV6-6 | CASSYSRGGTNEKLFF
NA | TRBV7-2 | CASSSGGLQETQYF
NA | TRBV9 | CASSVGSRNTEAFF
NA | TRBV7-3 | CASSLEGNEQFF
TRBD2 | TRBV7-2 | CASREREGLYNEQFF
NA | TRBV27 | CASSRRGGGYEQYF